A single sample is the source of the 24 T cell receptor beta chains below, sequenced in a study of blood T cell repertoires in COVID-19. TCRdb's table, derived via immunoSEQ multiplex PCR, lists solely in-frame clones and lacks some. The table shows around 160,000 clones, with approximately 86% occurring only once. The specimen sequenced was peripheral blood. The receptors derive from a man between 60 and 75 years old with acute or convalescent COVID-19.

This clone was detected only a few times. V is TRBV5-4 and J is TRBJ2-7, with D perhaps TRBD2 (6 bases). V was cut by 4 bases and J by 7 bases, with 12 bases left in between. Germline V gene lookup returns CDR1 SGHNT and CDR2 YYREEE (reference sequence). The CDR3 has 12 residues. The CDR3 is CASSQRAKEQYF. As DNA, the CDR3 is TGTGCCAGCAGCCAGCGGGCGAAGGAGCAGTACTTC.

This clone was picked up a small number of times. This chain connects TRBV3-1 (or the pseudogene TRBV3-2) to TRBJ2-7; 8 positions match TRBD2. The CDR3 length is 15 residues. From germline, CDR1 is LGHDT and CDR2 YNNKEL (reference sequence). With 4 bases clipped from V and 3 bases from J, the junction kept 8 bases outside the gene matches. The CDR3 sequence: CASSPSGTRIYEQYF. CDR3 nucleotide sequence: TGTGCCAGCAGCCCCTCCGGGACTAGGATCTACGAGCAGTACTTC.

On this clone itself: A read error may produce the germline difference seen at one junction end. V usage is TRBV11-2 and J usage is TRBJ2-3, with 7 positions matching TRBD1. Germline assignment: CDR1 SGHAT and CDR2 FQNNGV. The CDR3 covers 16 residues. CDR3 DNA sequence: TGTGCCAGCAGCCTAGACAGGGCTTTTCGCACAGATACGCAGTATTTT. Protein: CASSLDRAFRTDTQYF.

V is TRBV25-1 and J is TRBJ2-2; 9 nucleotides align to TRBD2. The CDR3 totals 16 residues. Looked up from germline, CDR1 is MGHDK and CDR2 is SYGVNS. Trimming removed 5 bases from V and 5 bases from J; junction bases left unmatched: 9. CDR3 protein: CASSTLSGRGTGELFF. The CDR3 nucleotides read TGTGCCAGCAGTACCCTTAGCGGGAGAGGAACCGGGGAGCTGTTTTTT.

The V call is TRBV6-5, the J call TRBJ2-2; D is possibly TRBD1 (5 bases). This CDR3 region has 15 residues. Germline V gene sequence: CDR1 MNHEY, CDR2 SVGAGI. Between the trimmed V and J ends, which lost 7 bases and 5 bases, there was a span of 17 bases. The CDR3 DNA follows: TGTGCCAGCACCGAGGCCAGGGTGGGGACCGGGGAGCTGTTTTTT. It specifies CASTEARVGTGELFF.

J is TRBJ2-1 and V is TRBV5-1; 7 positions match TRBD2. CDR1 and CDR2 from the germline V gene are SGHRS and YFSETQ. The CDR3 runs 15 residues. Germline trimming cut 5 bases from V and 5 bases from J; bases unmatched to any gene: 10. The CDR3 DNA follows: TGCGCCAGCAGTCCCGGGCCTAGCGGTAACAATGAGCAGTTCTTC. This encodes CASSPGPSGNNEQFF.

The CDR3 coding sequence is TGCGCCAGCAGCTTACTAGGACAGGGAATCACAGATACGCAGTATTTT. As protein: CASSLLGQGITDTQYF. The chain has TRBV5-1 and TRBJ2-3; TRBD1 agrees at 8 bases. The CDR3 has 16 amino acids. Germline V gene sequence: CDR1 SGHRS, CDR2 YFSETQ. V was pared by 2 bases and J by 2 bases, with 7 bases of the junction left unmatched.

The genes are TRBV30 and TRBJ2-7, with a tentative D call TRBD2 (6 bases). The germline CDR1 and CDR2 sequences are GTSNPN and SVGIG (reference sequence). Trimming left V 0 bases short and J 3 bases short, with 15 bases between. CDR3 length: 15 residues. CDR3 sequence: CAWSVRGGPNYEQYF. The CDR3 DNA reads as TGTGCCTGGAGTGTTCGGGGAGGCCCCAACTACGAGCAGTACTTC.

J is TRBJ2-1 and V is TRBV5-1, with TRBD2 identical over 9 bases. The CDR3 totals 14 residues. V shed 4 bases and J 8 bases; nucleotides not matched to a gene: 7. Germline CDR1 SGHRS, CDR2 YFSETQ. DNA of the CDR3: TGCGCCAGCAGCCCCGGACTAGCGCGGGATGAGCAGTTCTTC. It yields the protein CASSPGLARDEQFF.

The V gene is TRBV11-2, the J gene TRBJ2-1; 7 nucleotides match TRBD2. Germline assignment: CDR1 SGHAT and CDR2 FQNNGV. V trimming: 1 base; J trimming: 2 bases; junction bases outside the gene matches: 2. This CDR3 has 15 amino acids. The CDR3 spells CASSLGGRAYNEQFF. As DNA, the CDR3 is TGTGCCAGCAGCTTAGGGGGGAGGGCCTACAATGAGCAGTTCTTC.

This rearrangement joins TRBV10-3 to TRBJ1-1, with 7 bases fitting TRBD1. The germline CDR1 and CDR2 sequences are ENHRY and SYGVKD. The trim removed 4 bases at V and 0 bases at J, leaving 5 bases unmatched. The CDR3 extends over 15 amino acids. CDR3 region: CAISGSTGMNTEAFF. CDR3 sequence (DNA): TGTGCCATCAGTGGGTCGACAGGGATGAACACTGAAGCTTTCTTT.

The V call is TRBV5-1, the J call TRBJ2-1; tentative D call: TRBD1 (5 bases). CDR1 is SGHRS, CDR2 YFSETQ, per germline. The CDR3 length is 14 residues. The ends were cut back, 6 bases at V and 1 base at J, with 11 bases in the middle. The CDR3 spells CASKGLTSYNEQFF. The DNA for the CDR3 is TGCGCCAGCAAGGGGCTGACTTCCTACAATGAGCAGTTCTTC.

J is TRBJ1-4 and V is TRBV19; D gene ambiguous. CDR3 length equals 15 residues. Germline V gene lookup returns CDR1 LNHDA and CDR2 SQIVND (reference sequence). V lost 6 bases and J 2 bases, leaving 13 bases between the germline ends. The CDR3 DNA reads as TGTGCCAGTAGCATCGTGTCGGGGACTAATGAAAAACTGTTTTTT. This sequence encodes CASSIVSGTNEKLFF. Together with reference TRBV19 and TRBJ1-4, the CDR3 gives the full variable domain: DGGITQSPKYLFRKEGQNVTLSCEQNLNHDAMYWYRQDPGQGLRLIYYSQIVNDFQKGDIAEGYSVSREKKESFPLTVTSAQKNPTAFYLCASSIVSGTNEKLFFGSGTQLSVL.

This chain links TRBV5-1 with TRBJ2-7; no reliable D call. V gave up 4 bases and J gave up 5 bases, with 16 bases separating them. CDR3 length: 14 residues. Germline CDR1 reads SGHRS; CDR2 reads YFSETQ. The CDR3 sequence: CASSPDSLRNEQYF. CDR3 DNA sequence: TGCGCCAGCAGCCCCGACTCGTTACGGAACGAGCAGTACTTC.

The J gene is TRBJ1-4, the V gene TRBV27; D possibly corresponds to TRBD1 (6 bases). The CDR3 sequence is 15 residues long. CDR1 and CDR2 from the germline V gene are MNHEY and SMNVEV (reference sequence). Trimming shortened V by 3 bases and J by 2 bases, and 10 bases separated the two germline ends. The CDR3 DNA sequence: TGTGCCAGCAGTTTGCAGGGGCTGACTAATGAAAAACTGTTTTTT. Translating it yields CASSLQGLTNEKLFF.

The rearrangement links TRBV4-1 to TRBJ1-4, with a possible D match to TRBD1 (6 bases). Trimming removed 0 bases at V and 10 bases at J, with 18 bases between. This CDR3 is 16 amino acids long. The V gene's germline CDR1 is MGHRA and CDR2 YSYEKL. CDR3 bases: TGCGCCAGCAGCCAAGAAGGGGGACGGGCGGGTCGAAAACTGTTTTTT. This translates into CASSQEGGRAGRKLFF.

J is TRBJ1-5 and V is TRBV10-1, with 11 bases matching TRBD1. With 3 bases clipped from V and 0 bases from J, the junction kept 10 bases outside the gene matches. The CDR3 sequence is 19 residues long. Germline loops: CDR1 WNHNN, CDR2 SYGVQD (reference sequence). The CDR3 DNA reads as TGCGCCAGCAGTGAACGGACAGGGGGCCCCTTTTATAGCAATCAGCCCCAGCATTTT. Encoded protein: CASSERTGGPFYSNQPQHF.

The chain has TRBV4-2 and TRBJ2-2, with 11 bases matching TRBD2. V was clipped by 4 bases and J by 1 base; unmatched bases: 17. The CDR3 length is 21 residues. Germline CDR1 reads LGHNA; CDR2 reads YNFKEQ. This CDR3 reads CASSPGPGTSGRGMNTGELFF. The CDR3 DNA reads TGTGCCAGCAGCCCGGGACCCGGGACTAGCGGTAGAGGGATGAACACCGGGGAGCTGTTTTTT.

V usage is TRBV5-1 and J usage is TRBJ1-4; maybe TRBD1 (6 bases). Germline lookup yields CDR1 SGHRS and CDR2 YFSETQ. The CDR3 consists of 15 residues. Deletions cut 4 bases from V and 0 bases from J, with 10 bases between. The CDR3, as DNA: TGCGCCAGCAGCCCCAGGGGATCAACTAATGAAAAACTGTTTTTT. Translation: CASSPRGSTNEKLFF.

V and J are TRBV6-5 and TRBJ1-2; TRBD1 is a possible D gene (6 bases). V was clipped by 7 bases and J by 0 bases, with 15 bases between them. From germline, CDR1 is MNHEY and CDR2 SVGAGI. This CDR3 has 15 residues. This CDR3 reads CASTLLGAANYGYTF. The CDR3 coding sequence is TGTGCCAGCACCCTATTGGGGGCAGCTAACTATGGCTACACCTTC.

The rearrangement links TRBV5-1 to TRBJ2-2; 14 bases map to TRBD2. Germline lookup yields CDR1 SGHRS and CDR2 YFSETQ. The trim removed 4 bases at V and 5 bases at J, leaving 10 bases unmatched. The CDR3 loop spans 18 amino acids. As DNA, the CDR3 is TGCGCCAGCAGCGCCGGACTAGCGGGAGGCAGGTTAACCGGGGAGCTGTTTTTT. Its translation: CASSAGLAGGRLTGELFF.

The rearrangement joins TRBV28 to TRBJ2-3, with TRBD1 matching over 9 bases. V was clipped by 10 bases and J by 5 bases; unmatched bases: 10. The CDR3 extends over 14 amino acids. CDR1 and CDR2 from the germline V gene are MDHEN and SYDVKM. In nucleotides, the CDR3 is TGTGCCACCATCATGACAGGGGGAAGAGATACGCAGTATTTT. Encoded protein: CATIMTGGRDTQYF.

V and J are TRBV10-3 and TRBJ1-1, with 8 bases lining up with TRBD1. Germline CDR1 reads ENHRY; CDR2 reads SYGVKD. The V gene end was trimmed by 8 bases and the J gene end by 0 bases; junction bases not matched to a gene: 5. The CDR3 is 14 residues long. The CDR3 here is CAIRTGPMNTEAFF. The CDR3 DNA sequence: TGTGCCATCCGGACAGGGCCCATGAACACTGAAGCTTTCTTT.

The chain carries TRBV7-3 and TRBJ1-1; D uncertain. This CDR3 region has 14 residues. The V gene's germline CDR1 is SGHTA and CDR2 FQGTGA. V lost 2 bases to trimming and J lost 1 base, with 8 bases between them. The CDR3 sequence: CASSLLGENTEAFF. The CDR3 DNA reads as TGTGCCAGCAGCTTACTCGGTGAGAACACTGAAGCTTTCTTT.